The clone carrying this T cell receptor beta chain was seen repeatedly, ten times or more. As yet, its antigen is unknown. This CDR3 contains 14 residues. Germline CDR1 SQVTM, CDR2 ANQGSEA. The ends were cut back, 3 bases at V and 10 bases at J, with 21 bases in the middle. Either OKT3 anti-CD3 antibody or CD3/CD28 beads expanded T cells from blood mononuclear cells over roughly three days. The data derive from a study of beta chain bispecific antibodies for T cell cancers. Overall study: Healthy donor T cells cocultured with leukemia lines and bispecific antibodies. Jurkat cells expressed TRBV12-3; HPB-ALL cells expressed TRBV5-5.

Clonotypes were quantified using unique molecular identifier barcodes. MiXCR was run by TCRdb on the 5' RACE reads, yielding one entry per CDR3 protein. This sample has about 20,000 distinct CDR3 sequences, with less than 3% found just once. Whole-study findings and limits: Normal T cells contributed less of the targeted TRBV signal than the leukemia cells did.

The specimen was healthy donor T cells cultured with leukemia cells. This receptor was obtained from a human donor in good health. Some clones in this sample may be carry-over from other donors' samples. The chain links TRBV29-1 to TRBJ1-1; possibly TRBD1 for D (5 bases). In nucleotides, the CDR3 is TGCAGCGTTGATGACGGGGGTGGCGGTGTTTCAGCTTTCTTT. This sequence encodes CSVDDGGGGVSAFF. The full variable domain, its missing parts supplied by reference TRBV29-1 and TRBJ1-1, is SAVISQKPSRDICQRGTSLTIQCQVDSQVTMMFWYRQQPGQSLTLIATANQGSEATYESGFVIDKFPISRPNLTFSTLTVSNMSPEDSSIYLCSVDDGGGGVSAFFGQGTRLTVV.